The T cell receptor beta chain under discussion was sequenced for a study of blood T cell repertoires in COVID-19. On the study more broadly: Spain, Italy and the United States supplied samples that represented acute and convalescent COVID-19.

The authors' processing: Estimates of nucleated cell counts were drawn from the amplification of reference gene primers. Clones were read by immunoSEQ multiplex PCR, and TCRdb kept only the in-frame ones, dropping some. The V and J calls and the clone size are those of that table, but D and trimming were determined from the DNA. There are about 240,000 clones in the sample; about 85% occur only once, and more than 8.5% lies in the top ten. This clonotype originated in a woman in her 50s with COVID-19, enrolled during active disease. Sequencing was performed on peripheral blood.

CDR3 nucleotides: TGTGCCAGCAGTTACTCGCAGGGCCTCGGGTATCATGGCTACACCTTC. This sequence encodes CASSYSQGLGYHGYTF. The chain joins TRBV6-2 or TRBV6-3 to TRBJ1-2; TRBD1 might be the D (5 bases). Trimming took 0 bases from V and 6 from J, leaving 17 bases between them. Germline CDR1 MNHEY, CDR2 SVGEGT. This CDR3 is 16 amino acids long.